This TCR beta chain originates from a study of blood T cell repertoires in COVID-19. Study-wide background: Samples representing acute and convalescent COVID-19 were sourced from the United States, Italy and Spain. The analysed material was cDNA or gDNA that came from T cells, B-cell-depleted T cells, or PBMCs.

Germline V gene lookup returns CDR1 MNHEY and CDR2 SVGEGT. With V trimmed by 5 bases and J by 6 bases, 4 bases remained unmatched. CDR3 length equals 13 residues. Measured with immunoSEQ multiplex PCR; TCRdb has only the in-frame clones, and not every one. The sample consists of about 85,000 clones, about 84% of them appearing once. This receptor was taken from a human donor in a cohort sampled during active COVID-19. The sequencing sample was made of peripheral blood. The V call is TRBV6-2 or TRBV6-3, the J call TRBJ1-1; TRBD1 matches 9 bases. The CDR3 region has the DNA TGTGCCAGCAGTCTGACAGGGGGACCTGAAGCTTTCTTT. Translated: CASSLTGGPEAFF.